The clone carrying this T cell receptor (beta chain) has just a few counts. The target antigen is unknown. These data belong to a study of T cells after yellow fever vaccination. Study context: Where fractions had low cell numbers, libraries were prepared from them with the SMART-Seq v4 Ultra Low Input RNA kit.

Study results and limitations: Some clonotypes were seen in both the CD4 and the CD8 compartments. These made up a small share and likely arose from convergent recombination.

Template switching with 5'RACE generated the TCR cDNA and added a universal primer site and UMIs. TCRdb redid the calling of the 5' RACE reads with MiXCR, one entry per CDR3 protein. The sample lists around 590,000 distinct CDR3 sequences, about 12% seen once, with under 15% in the top ten. This material consisted of PBMCs, taken on the day of the yellow fever booster vaccination. The sequence was obtained from a man younger than 40 who received the YFV17D yellow fever vaccine.

The CDR3 here is CASSRLERSRFQETQYF. CDR3 DNA: TGTGCCAGCAGCCGATTGGAGCGTAGTCGATTCCAAGAGACCCAGTACTTC. The gene calls are TRBV3-1 and TRBJ2-5; no firm D call. Germline lookup yields CDR1 LGHDT and CDR2 YNNKEL (reference sequence). The CDR3 consists of 17 residues. The ends were cut back, 4 bases at V and 1 base at J, with 19 bases in the middle.